These T cell receptor beta chains were read from a single sample in a study of PD-1 blockade in classical Hodgkin lymphoma. The method was immunoSEQ multiplex PCR; TCRdb's version includes in-frame clones alone and lacks a portion of them. Of some 11,000 clones listed, roughly four fifths were seen once; the top ten hold more than 2.5%. The source material was CD4+ T cells from blood, sampled before the fourth cycle of nivolumab. Receptors were obtained from a human donor with classical Hodgkin lymphoma. Both conserved end residues are part of each CDR3. The D gene is left open where the match is weak. The size field is filled for only some rows; it gives once, few, many or a size class.

j_call d_call v_call clone_size cdr3_nt cdr3_aa
TRBJ1-6 - TRBV5-4 - TGTGCCAGCAGCTTGGTTCAGGATTCACCCCTCCACTTT CASSLVQDSPLHF
TRBJ1-4 - TRBV7-8 - TGTGCCAGCACCCCCAGGATGAGGGAGAGTGGTGAAAAACTGTTTTTT CASTPRMRESGEKLFF
TRBJ2-3 TRBD2 TRBV15 few TGTGCCACCAGGAGCGGGACCACAGATACGCAGTATTTT CATRSGTTDTQYF
TRBJ1-2 - TRBV2 - TGTGCCAGCAGTGATGAGGGCAGGGAGTCCTATGGCTACACCTTC CASSDEGRESYGYTF
TRBJ1-5 - TRBV15 - TGTGCCACCAGCAGAGATTCGGGTAGCAATCAGCCCCAGCATTTT CATSRDSGSNQPQHF
TRBJ2-5 TRBD1 TRBV15 - TGTGCCACCAGCAGCGGACTCGGACAGGAACAAGAGACCCAGTACTTC CATSSGLGQEQETQYF
TRBJ2-7 TRBD2 TRBV30 - TGTGCCTGGAGTGTTAATTCCGGCGGGGGAGCCTACGAGCAGTACTTC CAWSVNSGGGAYEQYF
TRBJ2-5 TRBD1 TRBV27 - TGTGCCAGCAGTTTGGACAGGGGGCGGGAGACCCAGTACTTC CASSLDRGRETQYF
TRBJ1-5 TRBD1 TRBV6-6 - TGTGCCAGCAGTTGGGACAGCCCGAATCAGCCCCAGCATTTT CASSWDSPNQPQHF
TRBJ1-4 - TRBV28 - TGTGCCAGCAGCCGTGACAGTGCAACTAATGAAAAACTGTTTTTT CASSRDSATNEKLFF
TRBJ2-3 - TRBV10-3 - TGTGCCATCGGAGGACTGAGCGGGAGCACAGATACGCAGTATTTT CAIGGLSGSTDTQYF
TRBJ2-1 TRBD1 TRBV19 - TGTGCCAGTAGGAGGGCTACAGGGGGCAGGACCGGGTCCTACAATGAGCAGTTCTTC CASRRATGGRTGSYNEQFF
TRBJ1-3 - TRBV5-6 few TGTGCCAGCAGCTTGGGCCCAGGCCGCTCTGGAAACACCATATATTTT CASSLGPGRSGNTIYF
TRBJ1-3 - TRBV6-7 - TGTGCCAGCAGGTGGACAGAGAGCTCTGGAAACACCATATATTTT CASRWTESSGNTIYF
TRBJ2-1 TRBD2 TRBV6-1 - TGTGCCAGCAGGACTAGCGGGAGATATGAGCAGTTCTTC CASRTSGRYEQFF
TRBJ2-3 TRBD1 TRBV4-1 - TGCGCCAGCAAACAGGGGGGAACAGATACGCAGTATTTT CASKQGGTDTQYF
TRBJ2-7 - TRBV28 - TGTGCCAGCAGACTTCCAGGGTCCGAGCAGTACTTC CASRLPGSEQYF
TRBJ2-7 - TRBV5-5 - TGTGCCAGCAGCCCCGGGACCCGATCCTACGAGCAGTACTTC CASSPGTRSYEQYF
TRBJ2-7 TRBD2 TRBV2 - TGTGCCAGCAGTGCGAGACTAGCGGGAGATTCCTACGAGCAGTACTTC CASSARLAGDSYEQYF
TRBJ2-5 - TRBV5-8 few TGTGCCAGCAGCTTCGCCGGGAGTGAGACCCAGTACTTC CASSFAGSETQYF
TRBJ2-1 TRBD1 TRBV27 once TGTGCCAGCAGTTTTATGGACAGGGAAGGCAATGAGCAGTTCTTC CASSFMDREGNEQFF
TRBJ1-6 - TRBV7-9 few TGTGCCAGCGGAAGAATACCCCTCCACTTT CASGRIPLHF
TRBJ2-5 - TRBV2 few TGTGCCAGCAAGGGTTGGTACCAAGAGACCCAGTACTTC CASKGWYQETQYF
TRBJ2-1 - TRBV19 - TGTGCCAGTAGTAGGGTCCCGGGCAATGAGCAGTTCTTC CASSRVPGNEQFF
TRBJ2-7 - TRBV28 - TGTGCCAGCAGTTTACAGGGAGCGCGAGAGCAGTACTTC CASSLQGAREQYF
TRBJ2-7 TRBD2 TRBV27 - TGTGCCAGCAGCAAACTCCAAGCGGGAGCCAATGGCGAGCAGTACTTC CASSKLQAGANGEQYF
TRBJ2-7 - TRBV5-5 - TGTGCCAGCAGACCCCCGGGACGCTTCCCCGAGCAGTACTTC CASRPPGRFPEQYF
TRBJ2-5 - TRBV30 - TGTGCCTGGAGTTTTGGCCTTACGACGGAGACCCAGTACTTC CAWSFGLTTETQYF
TRBJ1-2 - TRBV19 - TGTGCCAGTGAGGGTCTAGGAGGCTATGGCTACACCTTC CASEGLGGYGYTF
TRBJ2-5 - TRBV19 - TGTGCCAGTAGTATAATTGTGGGAGGCCGGGAGGAGACCCAGTACTTC CASSIIVGGREETQYF
TRBJ2-7 TRBD1 TRBV19 - TGTGCCAGTAGTTCCGGGACAGGGGGCTGGGAGCAGTACTTC CASSSGTGGWEQYF
TRBJ1-2 TRBD1 TRBV4-1 few TGCGCCAGCAGCCAAGTTCTGAGGGGGCCTTATGGCTACACCTTC CASSQVLRGPYGYTF
TRBJ2-7 TRBD2 TRBV5-4 - TGTGCCAGCAGCTTGGTTTCCCTAGCGGGAGGCTACGAGCAGTACTTC CASSLVSLAGGYEQYF
TRBJ2-5 TRBD2 TRBV6-4 once TGTGCCAGCAGTGACTCAGAACTAGCGGAAGAGACCCAGTACTTC CASSDSELAEETQYF
TRBJ2-3 - TRBV10-3 - TGTGCCATCAGGCCTTCCGGGACGCAGCAGGATACGCAGTATTTT CAIRPSGTQQDTQYF
TRBJ2-7 TRBD2 TRBV9 - TGTGCCAGCAGCAGCCGGGACACGCCGGGACTAGTCCCCTCCTACGAGCAGTACTTC CASSSRDTPGLVPSYEQYF
TRBJ2-4 - TRBV11-3 - TGTGCCAGCAGCTTAGCCGTACAGGCTCAGAAAAACATTCAGTACTTC CASSLAVQAQKNIQYF
TRBJ1-4 - TRBV7-3 - TGTGCCAGCACCCCATCAACTAATGAAAAACTGTTTTTT CASTPSTNEKLFF
TRBJ2-1 - TRBV6-5 - TGTGCCAGCAGTTACCGCCCCGGCTACTACAATGAGCAGTTCTTC CASSYRPGYYNEQFF
TRBJ2-1 - TRBV2 - TGTGCCAGCAGTGAAAATGGGCTACCCAATGAGCAGTTCTTC CASSENGLPNEQFF
TRBJ2-1 - TRBV7-9 few TGTGCCAGCAGCCTCGGAGGGTGGGGTAGCTCCTACAATGAGCAGTTCTTC CASSLGGWGSSYNEQFF
TRBJ2-7 TRBD2 TRBV28 - TGTGCCAGCAGTCCTCCTCCCGGAGCGGGAGGGAACTACGAGCAGTACTTC CASSPPPGAGGNYEQYF
TRBJ1-2 - TRBV28 - TGTGCCAGCACCCAATTGAGAGGGGAGGGCTACACCTTC CASTQLRGEGYTF
TRBJ1-1 TRBD1 TRBV5-5 - TGTGCCAGCAGCGTGACAGGGAAAACTGAAGCTTTCTTT CASSVTGKTEAFF
TRBJ2-6 - TRBV5-6 - TGTGCCAGCAGCCCCGAGTCTTACTCTGGGGCCAACGTCCTGACTTTC CASSPESYSGANVLTF
TRBJ2-7 - TRBV14 once TGTGCCAGCAGCCGTGGGACTTCCTACGAGCAGTACTTC CASSRGTSYEQYF
TRBJ2-3 - TRBV25-1 - TGTGCCAGCAGTGACACCTTCCTTACCACAGATACGCAGTATTTT CASSDTFLTTDTQYF
TRBJ2-1 - TRBV28 - TGTGCCAGCACCGTAGGGGCGAGGGGCGTGCAGTTCTTC CASTVGARGVQFF
TRBJ2-1 - TRBV11-2 - TGTGCCAGCAGCTTAGGGACATTCTACAATGAGCAGTTCTTC CASSLGTFYNEQFF
TRBJ2-5 - TRBV18 - TGTGCCAGCTCACCGGGGTTGGAACAAGAGACCCAGTACTTC CASSPGLEQETQYF
TRBJ2-3 TRBD1 TRBV6-1 - TGTGCCAGCAGTGAAACGGCGACAGGGAGCACAGATACGCAGTATTTT CASSETATGSTDTQYF
TRBJ2-7 TRBD2 TRBV28 few TGTGCCAGCAGTTCCTCCGGACTAGCGGCCTACTACGAGCAGTACTTC CASSSSGLAAYYEQYF
TRBJ2-7 - TRBV6-1 few TGTGCCAGCCTGAGGACCAAAGACTTCTACGAGCAGTACTTC CASLRTKDFYEQYF
TRBJ2-3 - TRBV5-6 - TGTGCCAGCAGCTTTACAGGGATAAGAACAGATACGCAGTATTTT CASSFTGIRTDTQYF
TRBJ2-7 - TRBV7-9 - TGTGCCAGCAGCCCCATAGGGGACACGGCAACCGGCGGCTACGAGCAGTACTTC CASSPIGDTATGGYEQYF
TRBJ2-7 - TRBV6-6 - TGTGCCAGCAGACCGTACCTCGACTCCTACGAGCAGTACTTC CASRPYLDSYEQYF
TRBJ2-7 TRBD1 TRBV10-3 - TGTGCCATCAGTGAGTCGGACAGGGGCCTCGAGCAGTACTTC CAISESDRGLEQYF
TRBJ1-1 - TRBV15 - TGTGCCACCAGCAGAGATCCCTCAGCCCTGAACACTGAAGCTTTCTTT CATSRDPSALNTEAFF
TRBJ1-5 - TRBV19 - TGTGCCAGTAGTGAACAAGGGACCCTCTATAGCAATCAGCCCCAGCATTTT CASSEQGTLYSNQPQHF